The 27 T cell receptor beta chains presented below share a single source sample, sequenced in a study of CD8+CD57+ T cells in acquired aplastic anemia. Genomic DNA templated the TCR beta VDJ and CDR3 profiling. One entry per CDR3 protein, called by TCRdb with MiXCR from the reads. The profile shows about 270,000 distinct CDR3 sequences, less than 85% of them singletons. Before being chosen for sequencing, patients had shown CD8+CD57+ cell expansion by flow cytometry. The material sequenced was sorted CD4+, CD8+, or CD8+CD57+ T cells (not recorded which) from PBMCs. Receptor source: a human donor with aplastic anemia.

The V and J genes are TRBV5-1 and TRBJ2-5, with D tentatively TRBD2 (7 bases). The CDR3 runs to 14 residues. V dropped 4 bases and J dropped 4 bases, with 14 bases sitting between them. CDR1 and CDR2 from the germline V gene are SGHRS and YFSETQ. The chain's CDR3 is CASSRGGEGETQYF. CDR3 nucleotide sequence: TGCGCCAGCAGCAGGGGGGGCGAGGGAGAGACCCAGTACTTC.

The chain has TRBV2 and TRBJ1-1, with D possibly TRBD1 on 6 matching bases. CDR3 size: 15 residues. With 8 bases removed from V and 8 bases from J, the gap between germline ends came to 24 bases. The germline V gene encodes CDR1 SNHLY and CDR2 FYNNEI. CDR3 DNA: TGTGCCAGCGGGGACGGGCGCACAGGGACGAAGGAAGCTTTCTTT. Protein: CASGDGRTGTKEAFF.

The V call is TRBV7-8, the J call TRBJ2-5; D may correspond to TRBD1 or TRBD2 (6 bases each). The germline V gene has CDR1 SGHVS and CDR2 FQNEAQ. The CDR3 spans 13 residues. With 5 bases removed from V and 4 bases from J, the gap between germline ends came to 11 bases. CDR3 nucleotides: TGTGCCAGCAGCCCACAGGGAGGAGAGACCCAGTACTTC. Its translation: CASSPQGGETQYF.

The chain uses TRBV19 and TRBJ2-6; 9 bases map to TRBD1. This CDR3 comprises 19 residues. V lost 1 base and J lost 3; bases outside the gene matches: 10. Germline CDR1 reads LNHDA; CDR2 reads SQIVND (reference sequence). As DNA, the CDR3 is TGTGCCAGTAGTATAGCCCCGAGACAGGGGGTGGGTGGGGCCAACGTCCTGACTTTC. It encodes CASSIAPRQGVGGANVLTF.

This clonotype came up many times. This rearrangement joins TRBV12-3 or TRBV12-4 to TRBJ1-1; D remains ambiguous. The CDR3 has 14 residues. V was cut by 1 base and J by 5 bases, with 11 bases left in between. CDR3 DNA sequence: TGTGCCAGCAGTTTAGGACTGACGAGGACTGAAGCTTTCTTT. Translated: CASSLGLTRTEAFF.

The rearrangement joins TRBV7-8 to TRBJ2-7; 7 bases match TRBD2. Per the germline V gene, CDR1 is SGHVS and CDR2 is FQNEAQ. V lost 2 bases to trimming and J lost 4 bases; unmatched junction nucleotides: 17. The CDR3 runs to 18 residues. Written as DNA, the CDR3 is TGTGCCAGCAGCTTACCGGGAGGTCCCACAGCGCAGTCTTACGAGCAGTACGTC. Translating gives CASSLPGGPTAQSYEQYV.

Worth noting for this clonotype: The conserved phenylalanine or tryptophan is not found at the CDR3 terminus, so this likely reflects a read error. Because the CDR3's place on the DNA is in doubt, the DNA is left out and the CDR3 is given as listed by TCRdb. The V and J genes are TRBV2 and TRBJ2-1; the table assigns TRBD1, which was not confirmed against the DNA. Ends included, the CDR3 has 16 residues. Germline assignment: CDR1 SNHLY and CDR2 FYNNEI. This CDR3 is CASGDGGTNTQDVRPG.

This clonotype was seen only once. The chain employs TRBV29-1 and TRBJ2-6; no reliable D call. The length of the CDR3 is 13 residues. Germline CDR1 reads SQVTM; CDR2 reads ANQGSEA. Trimming cost V 3 bases and J 15 bases, with 18 bases left between them. For the CDR3, the DNA is TGCAGCGTTGACGGCAGCCCCTCAGGTGACCTGACTTTC. Protein sequence: CSVDGSPSGDLTF.

With respect to this clonotype: This likely comes from a read error, as the CDR3 has no conserved phenylalanine or tryptophan at its end. The limits of the CDR3 on the DNA are not certain, so only TCRdb's listed CDR3 is given. The V gene is TRBV7-9, the J gene TRBJ2-3; TRBD2 is the table's D call, not checked against the DNA. Germline V gene lookup returns CDR1 SEHNR and CDR2 FQNEAQ (reference sequence). The CDR3 adds up to 13 amino acids, both ends counted. The CDR3: CASSFGFEGSFYD.

With respect to this clonotype: The CDR3 ends on some other residue instead of the conserved phenylalanine or tryptophan, so this is likely a read error. The DNA is left out, because the CDR3 cannot be placed on it with certainty; the CDR3 is given as TCRdb lists it. The chain recombines TRBV7-2 with TRBJ1-2; the table assigns TRBD1, which was not confirmed against the DNA. The germline V gene has CDR1 SGHTA and CDR2 FQGNSA. A total of 13 residues make up the CDR3, ends included. CDR3 in amino acids: CASSLTTGRGDTL.

The table lists this clonotype with a few counts. CDR3 sequence: CATSTRTGDGYTF. DNA for the CDR3: TGTGCCACCAGCACACGGACAGGGGATGGCTACACCTTC. This chain uses TRBV15 with TRBJ1-2; 9 bases line up with TRBD1. The junction had 3 bases not matched to a gene; V was cut back by 4 bases and J by 6 bases. Germline CDR1 and CDR2: LNHNV and YYDKDF (reference sequence). This CDR3 contains 13 residues.

This clonotype has just a few counts. The genes are TRBV7-6 and TRBJ1-5; D gene unclear. Germline values: CDR1 SGHVS, CDR2 FNYEAQ. The germline V and J ends were trimmed by 4 bases and 4 bases, with 8 bases remaining between them. The CDR3 extends over 13 amino acids. CDR3 loop: CASSSHINQPQHF. The CDR3 DNA is TGTGCCAGCAGCTCACATATTAATCAGCCCCAGCATTTT.

The chain links TRBV20-1 to TRBJ1-6, with TRBD1 matching 11 bases. Unmatched junction bases numbered 8, after V lost 6 bases and J lost 10 bases. Germline V gene sequence: CDR1 DFQATT, CDR2 SNEGSKA (reference sequence). The CDR3 spans 14 residues. In nucleotides, the CDR3 is TGCAGTGCGAATGGACAGGGGGCAAACTCACCCCTCCACTTT. Encoded protein: CSANGQGANSPLHF.

The V call is TRBV24-1, the J call TRBJ2-7; tentatively, D is TRBD1 (5 bases). Trimming took off 3 bases at V and 3 bases at J, with 11 bases between the two ends. CDR3 length equals 14 residues. Germline CDR1 reads KGHDR; CDR2 reads SFDVKD. The CDR3 DNA reads as TGTGCCACCAGTGATGTGCAGGGCAACTACGAGCAGTACTTC. It specifies CATSDVQGNYEQYF.

This clonotype was detected a few times. The CDR3 loop reads CATSRDGLAGSGANVLTF. In DNA form, the CDR3 reads TGTGCCACCAGCAGAGATGGACTAGCGGGCTCTGGGGCCAACGTCCTGACTTTC. The genes are TRBV15 and TRBJ2-6, with TRBD2 matching over 11 bases. This CDR3 comprises 18 residues. Germline V gene sequence: CDR1 LNHNV, CDR2 YYDKDF (reference sequence). Losses at the gene ends were 0 bases for V and 0 bases for J; bases not matched to a gene: 1.

The chain joins TRBV7-9 to TRBJ1-2; D might be TRBD1 (5 bases). Trimming removed 0 bases at V and 7 bases at J, with 12 bases between. The CDR3 totals 14 residues. Germline V gene lookup returns CDR1 SEHNR and CDR2 FQNEAQ (reference sequence). DNA for the CDR3: TGTGCCAGCAGCTTAGCGGGCGGGACGGGTGGCTACACCTTC. The encoded protein is CASSLAGGTGGYTF.

On this clonotype itself: The CDR3 ends on some other residue instead of the conserved phenylalanine or tryptophan, so this is likely a read error. The DNA is left out, because the CDR3 cannot be placed on it with certainty; the CDR3 is given as TCRdb lists it. The chain uses TRBV7-9 and TRBJ2-3. Per the germline V gene, CDR1 is SEHNR and CDR2 is FQNEAQ (reference sequence). The CDR3 numbers 12 amino acids, ends counted. The CDR3 sequence: CASSLGWGRPQY.

A remark on this clonotype: Relative to the germline gene, one junction end is altered; a read error may explain this. This chain joins TRBV10-1 and TRBJ1-1; 8 bases agree with TRBD1. CDR3 length equals 15 residues. The germline gives CDR1 WNHNN, CDR2 SYGVQD (reference sequence). CDR3 bases: TGCGCCAGCAGTGAGAGACAGGGGATGAACACTGAAGCCTTCTTT. Residues: CASSERQGMNTEAFF.

The chain carries TRBV6-1 and TRBJ2-1; 11 bases align to TRBD2. Germline V lookup: CDR1 MNHNS, CDR2 SASEGT. V was pared by 7 bases and J by 3 bases, with 5 bases of the junction left unmatched. The CDR3 contains 15 residues. The chain's CDR3 is CASTLTSGVYNEQFF. The CDR3 DNA reads TGTGCCAGCACCCTGACTAGCGGGGTCTACAATGAGCAGTTCTTC.

The CDR3 sequence: CATDEAIAPAYEQYF. In nucleotides, the CDR3 is TGTGCCACGGACGAGGCAATTGCCCCTGCTTACGAGCAGTACTTC. The rearrangement uses TRBV7-9 and TRBJ2-7; D gene unclear. Trimming cost V 10 bases and J 4 bases, with 23 bases left between them. The CDR3 contains 15 residues. Germline V gene lookup returns CDR1 SEHNR and CDR2 FQNEAQ (reference sequence).

This clonotype was recorded once. V usage is TRBV15 and J usage is TRBJ1-5, with D perhaps matching TRBD1 (5 bases). The CDR3 spans 13 residues. Trimming left V 5 bases short and J 9 bases short, with 14 bases between. CDR1 is LNHNV and CDR2 is YYDKDF in the germline V gene (reference sequence). CDR3 loop: CATSERAGGPQHF. Written as DNA, the CDR3 is TGTGCCACCAGCGAGAGGGCCGGGGGGCCCCAGCATTTT.

A remark on this clonotype: Because it lacks the conserved phenylalanine or tryptophan at the end, this CDR3 is likely a read error. It is unclear where the CDR3 begins or ends on the DNA, so no DNA is shown, and the CDR3 is as TCRdb lists it. The J gene is TRBJ2-3, the V gene TRBV7-9; the table's D call, TRBD1, has no DNA check behind it. The CDR3 is 13 amino acids long, termini counted. The germline CDR1 and CDR2 sequences are SEHNR and FQNEAQ (reference sequence). The CDR3 region is CASSHGGQPAPQY.

The chain is built from TRBV19 and TRBJ1-2; D ambiguous. V was shortened by 3 bases and J by 3 bases, with 14 bases between the two germline ends. Germline CDR1 reads LNHDA; CDR2 reads SQIVND (reference sequence). The CDR3 is 15 amino acids. CDR3 protein: CASSIGEADDYGYTF. CDR3 bases: TGTGCCAGTAGTATTGGCGAGGCGGACGACTATGGCTACACCTTC.

The chain links TRBV24-1 to TRBJ2-6; the D gene is possibly TRBD2 (5 bases). This CDR3 is built from 16 residues. With 9 bases removed from V and 0 bases from J, the gap between germline ends came to 14 bases. Germline V gene data show CDR1 as KGHDR and CDR2 as SFDVKD. CDR3 amino acids: CATGVEGISGANVLTF. CDR3 DNA: TGTGCCACCGGAGTTGAGGGAATCTCTGGGGCCAACGTCCTGACTTTC.

Turning to this clonotype: One junction end does not reproduce the germline sequence, and a read error may be involved. CDR3 DNA sequence: TGTGCCAGCAGAGAGTTACTAGCGGGAAGTCTGTCCTTC. It is translated as CASRELLAGSLSF. The gene calls are TRBV27 and TRBJ2-7, with 10 nucleotides matching TRBD2. CDR3 size: 13 residues. Per the germline V gene, CDR1 is MNHEY and CDR2 is SMNVEV (reference sequence).

The chain is built from TRBV7-9 and TRBJ2-3; 9 nucleotides match TRBD1. After removal of 6 bases from V and 3 bases from J, the junction contained 7 bases not matched to a gene. The CDR3 is 15 residues long. The germline V gene encodes CDR1 SEHNR and CDR2 FQNEAQ (reference sequence). CDR3 in amino acids: CASRSPGTGTDTQYF. The DNA for the CDR3 is TGTGCCAGCAGGTCCCCCGGGACAGGGACAGATACGCAGTATTTT.

The rearrangement uses TRBV2 and TRBJ1-6, with 7 bases aligning to TRBD1. Germline lookup yields CDR1 SNHLY and CDR2 FYNNEI. The V segment lost 6 bases and the J segment 7 bases; nucleotides outside the gene matches: 12. This CDR3 comprises 16 residues. CDR3 loop: CASSARGDLRNSPLHF. DNA of the CDR3: TGTGCCAGCAGCGCCAGGGGGGATTTAAGGAATTCACCCCTCCACTTT. Supplemented by reference TRBV2 and TRBJ1-6, the full variable domain reads EPEVTQTPSHQVTQMGQEVILRCVPISNHLYFYWYRQILGQKVEFLVSFYNNEISEKSEIFDDQFSVERPDGSNFTLKIRSTKLEDSAMYFCASSARGDLRNSPLHFGNGTRLTVT.